The source of this T cell receptor (beta chain) is a study of T cells in Graves' hyperthyroidism and ophthalmopathy. Study background: Peripheral blood samples were taken at initial diagnosis, prior to any treatment.

Each diagnosis drew on symptoms, thyroxine, TRAb, thyroid ultrasound and orbital computed tomography findings. PBMCs were obtained from approximately 10 ml fresh peripheral blood. Amplified TCR beta CDR3 regions derived from RNA transcripts. The TCR CDR3 was amplified in a first-round RT-PCR using the HTBI primer set. TCRdb fed the multiplex PCR reads into MiXCR, producing one record per CDR3 protein. The table records 640,000 or so distinct CDR3 sequences, around 14% of them present only once. Study-level points and caveats: Most clonotypes expanded in the thyroid (above 0.001) were also present in blood.

This clonotype showed up many times. The antigen remains undetermined. Germline V gene data show CDR1 as SGHTA and CDR2 as FQGNSA. Between the trimmed V and J ends, which lost 1 base and 4 bases, there was a span of 13 bases. This CDR3 spans 15 amino acids. Sequencing was done on a sample of blood. J is TRBJ1-1 and V is TRBV7-2; maybe TRBD1 (5 bases). This receptor was taken from a woman aged 18-29 years with Graves' ophthalmopathy. CDR3 in DNA: TGTGCCAGCAGCTTAGTTGGGGGGATAGGCACTGAAGCTTTCTTT. This encodes CASSLVGGIGTEAFF. Combining the CDR3 with reference TRBV7-2 and TRBJ1-1 gives the whole variable domain GAGVSQSPSNKVTEKGKDVELRCDPISGHTALYWYRQSLGQGLEFLIYFQGNSAPDKSGLPSDRFSAERTGGSVSTLTIQRTQQEDSAVYLCASSLVGGIGTEAFFGQGTRLTVV.